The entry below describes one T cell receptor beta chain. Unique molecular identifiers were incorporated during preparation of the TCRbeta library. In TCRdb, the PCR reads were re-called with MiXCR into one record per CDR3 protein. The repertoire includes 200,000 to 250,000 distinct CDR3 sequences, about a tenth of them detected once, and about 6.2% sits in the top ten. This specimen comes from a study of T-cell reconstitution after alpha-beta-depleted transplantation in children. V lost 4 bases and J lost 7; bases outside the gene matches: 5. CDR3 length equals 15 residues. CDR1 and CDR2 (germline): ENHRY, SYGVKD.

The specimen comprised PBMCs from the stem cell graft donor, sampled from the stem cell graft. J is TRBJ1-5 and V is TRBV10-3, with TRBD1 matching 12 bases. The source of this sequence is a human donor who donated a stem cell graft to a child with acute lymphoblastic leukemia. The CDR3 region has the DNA TGTGCCATCAGTGGGGACAGGGGGCAGGGGCAGCCCCAGCATTTT. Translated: CAISGDRGQGQPQHF.